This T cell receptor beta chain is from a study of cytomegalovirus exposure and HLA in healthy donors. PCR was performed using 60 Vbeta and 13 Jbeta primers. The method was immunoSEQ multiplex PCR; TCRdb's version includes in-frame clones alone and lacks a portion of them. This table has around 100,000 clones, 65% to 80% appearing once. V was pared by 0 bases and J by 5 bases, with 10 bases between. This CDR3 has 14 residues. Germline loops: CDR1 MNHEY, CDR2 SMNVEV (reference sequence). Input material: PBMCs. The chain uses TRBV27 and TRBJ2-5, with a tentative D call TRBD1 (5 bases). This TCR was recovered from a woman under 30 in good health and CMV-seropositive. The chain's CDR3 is CASSLSYRLETQYF. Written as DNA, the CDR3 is TGTGCCAGCAGTTTATCGTACAGGTTGGAGACCCAGTACTTC.